Sequencing of this T cell receptor beta chain was carried out in a study of blood T cell repertoires in COVID-19 (dated by TCRdb to the early 2020s). Background for the entire study: Samples from collaborators originated in the United States, Italy and Spain and spanned both the acute and convalescent phases of COVID-19. The prospective study material was composed of cDNA or gDNA derived from T cells, B-cell-depleted T cells, or PBMCs. Deeply sampled blood TCRbeta repertoires from subjects exposed to, actively infected with, or recovered from COVID-19 were included in the dataset. A freely available public database, intended as a resource for researchers studying the immune response to SARS-CoV-2, is where the repertoires were released. The samples were drawn from the first 160 participants of the ongoing ImmuneRACE study and from 950 to 1,500 subjects provided by 6 global collaborators. Sample metadata almost always included a de-identified subject ID, COVID-19 status, age in years and sex. HLA class I and class II types, where available, came from metadata supplied by the sample provider rather than from assay-based typing.

TCRbeta CDR3 regions were amplified from genomic DNA by means of the immunoSEQ Assay, a bias-controlled multiplex PCR. The authors' analysis ran thus. The number of nucleated cells in each sample was estimated by amplification of reference gene primers within the assay. To quantify the absolute abundance of each unique TCRbeta CDR3 rearrangement, sequence reads were collapsed and filtered. For each sample, productive Simpson clonality was calculated as the square root of Simpson's diversity index across productive rearrangements. This is the immuneACCESS table as TCRdb keeps it, with only in-frame sequences that have V and J called. A part of the clones is gone; compared with another copy, unresolved V genes explain less than half, and the rest is unexplained. V and J calls and clone size are as listed in that table; D and trimming were resolved from the DNA. This sample is represented by over 75,000 clones; roughly 83% of them were singletons. The ten largest clonotypes hold 30% to 35% of the sample.

In regard to this clone: Its specific antigen is unknown. Per-base quality was not reported, and no clone a single base away is much larger than it.

What the study reported, not specific to this receptor: The quantity of clinical and demographic metadata differed by source and by participant and was supplied without curation.

Each collaborating institution followed its own protocols to collect whole blood in K2EDTA tubes. Collaborator samples were shipped for TCRbeta analysis as frozen whole blood, isolated PBMCs, or DNA extracted from either sample type. V is pruned by 7 bases and J by 7 bases, leaving 6 bases of the junction without a gene match. The germline V gene encodes CDR1 SGHAT and CDR2 FQNNGV. The CDR3 numbers 14 residues from cysteine through phenylalanine. Here the CDR3 DNA is all that survives: 42 bases in frame from base 1. This sequence uses TRBV11-2 and TRBJ1-4, with 10 central nucleotides matching TRBD1. The clonotype comes from a woman older than 75 with active or convalescent COVID-19. Sequenced material: peripheral blood. CDR3 loop: CASTKDRGSEKLFF. The base sequence is TGTGCCAGCACCAAGGACAGGGGGAGTGAAAAACTGTTTTTT.